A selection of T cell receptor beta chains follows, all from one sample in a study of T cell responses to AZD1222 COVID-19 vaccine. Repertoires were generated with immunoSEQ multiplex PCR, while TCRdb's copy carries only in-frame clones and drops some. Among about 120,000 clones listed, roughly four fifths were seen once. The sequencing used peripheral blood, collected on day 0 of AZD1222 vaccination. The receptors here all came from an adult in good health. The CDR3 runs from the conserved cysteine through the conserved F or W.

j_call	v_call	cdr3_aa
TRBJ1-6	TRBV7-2	CASSLTTGTYSPLHF
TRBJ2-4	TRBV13	CASGRGRPKNIQYF
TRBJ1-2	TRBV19	CASSITSGTGSYGYTF
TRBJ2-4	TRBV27	CASSLLTAKNIQYF
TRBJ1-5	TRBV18	CASSLEVSNQPQHF
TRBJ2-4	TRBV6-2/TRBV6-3	CASSTPAMGAIAKNIQYF
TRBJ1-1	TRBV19	CASREDQDGLEAFF
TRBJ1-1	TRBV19	CASSIAIARNTEAFF
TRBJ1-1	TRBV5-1	CASSEGRGNTEAFF
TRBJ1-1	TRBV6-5	CASSYSAYLNTEAFF
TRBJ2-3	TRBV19	CASSSISTDTQYF
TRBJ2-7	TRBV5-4	CASSYDGYEQYF
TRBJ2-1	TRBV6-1	CASREAGPWKTGNEQFF
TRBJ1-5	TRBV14	CASSPGTGGIEPQHF
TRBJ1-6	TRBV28	CASTGLRGAGDSPLHF
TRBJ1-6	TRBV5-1	CASSLGTGAGSPLHF
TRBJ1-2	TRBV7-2	CASSSHQGGVGYTF
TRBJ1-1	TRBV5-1	CASSLGGANTEAFF
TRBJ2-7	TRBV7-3	CASSLDRVLTYEQYF
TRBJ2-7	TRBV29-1	CSACARPPEQYF
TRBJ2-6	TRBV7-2	CASSSQGAGANVLTF
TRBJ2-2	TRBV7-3	CATSPRLAGGFLGELFF
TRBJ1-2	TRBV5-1	CASSFTGQGYTF
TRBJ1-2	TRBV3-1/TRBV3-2	CASSQGLGQGGIYGYTF
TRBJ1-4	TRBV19	CASSLGATNEKLFF
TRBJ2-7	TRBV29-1	CSVSPGQDSYEQYF
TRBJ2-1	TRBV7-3	CASSPQGSGSNEQFF
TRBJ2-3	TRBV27	CASSEAGGATDTQYF
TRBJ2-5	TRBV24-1	CATSGSGAAQETQYF
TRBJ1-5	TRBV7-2	CASSRDGNQPQHF
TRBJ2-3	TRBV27	CASSLRWTSTDTQYF
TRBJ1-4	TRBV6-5	CASSRGALEDEKLFF
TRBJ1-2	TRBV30	CAWSLPQNNYGYTF
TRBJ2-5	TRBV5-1	CASSLDGQGRETQYF
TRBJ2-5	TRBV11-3	CASSRGSQEETQYF
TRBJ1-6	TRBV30	CAWSPGSPLHF
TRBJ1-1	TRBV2	CASRDREGTEAFF
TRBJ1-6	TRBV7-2	CASSLGARSSYNSPLHF
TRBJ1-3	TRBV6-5	CASSYSISSGNTIYF
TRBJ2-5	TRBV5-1	CASKSVSGTPRETQYF
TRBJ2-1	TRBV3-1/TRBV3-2	CASSQAWRGYNEQFF
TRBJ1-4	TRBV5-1	CASSSTGVTNEKLFF